Listed here are 25 T cell receptor beta chains from one sample, sequenced in a study of Ad26.COV2.S vaccination and SARS-CoV-2 variants. The repertoire was sequenced with immunoSEQ multiplex PCR; TCRdb's copy has only in-frame clones and lacks some. Of some 350,000 clones in the sample, about 92% were seen once. Specimen: peripheral blood, collected after recovery from COVID-19. The receptor set was obtained from a human donor who had recovered from COVID-19.

The table lists this clone with a count of one. The same CDR3 also results from other DNA sequences found in this sample. This chain joins TRBV5-1 and TRBJ1-1, with D perhaps matching TRBD1 (5 bases). CDR3 length: 13 residues. The germline CDR1 and CDR2 sequences are SGHRS and YFSETQ. The germline V and J ends were trimmed by 3 bases and 4 bases, with 10 bases remaining between them. DNA of the CDR3: TGCGCCAGCAGCTCTGTCGGGGGCACTGAAGCTTTCTTT. Its protein product is CASSSVGGTEAFF.

As regards this clone: This CDR3 is also generated by other DNA sequences in the sample. The genes are TRBV18 and TRBJ2-5, with a tentative D call TRBD2 (5 bases). V was shortened by 3 bases and J by 1 base, with 6 bases between the two germline ends. Germline-derived CDR1 and CDR2 are KGHSH and LQKENI. The CDR3 consists of 13 residues. The CDR3 nucleotides are TGTGCCAGCTCACCGGGGAGCCAAGAGACCCAGTACTTC. Its translation is CASSPGSQETQYF.

The genes are TRBV5-6 and TRBJ1-5; D is undetermined. This CDR3 is 14 amino acids long. Germline CDR1 and CDR2: SGHDT and YYEEEE. The V and J ends lost 2 bases and 2 bases respectively, with 8 bases between them. The CDR3 sequence is CASSLAVGNQPQHF. CDR3 DNA: TGTGCCAGCAGCTTAGCTGTGGGCAATCAGCCCCAGCATTTT.

V and J are TRBV5-1 and TRBJ2-7, with no clear D. Germline CDR1 and CDR2: SGHRS and YFSETQ. This CDR3 has 15 amino acids. V was clipped by 0 bases and J by 2 bases, with 12 bases between them. This CDR3 reads CASSLGPATAYEQYF. The DNA for the CDR3 is TGCGCCAGCAGCTTGGGTCCCGCCACCGCCTACGAGCAGTACTTC.

The count of this clone is one. The CDR3, as DNA: TGTGCCAGCTCACGACTTTCTCCGCCGGGACAGGGCCACGAACTGTTTTTT. Its protein product is CASSRLSPPGQGHELFF. The chain combines TRBV18 with TRBJ1-4; 9 bases line up with TRBD1. Germline lookup yields CDR1 KGHSH and CDR2 LQKENI. The J segment lost 12 bases and the V segment lost 4 bases, leaving 18 bases of the junction unmatched. This CDR3 is 17 amino acids long. Variable domain in full (rest from reference TRBV18 and TRBJ1-4): NAGVMQNPRHLVRRRGQEARLRCSPMKGHSHVYWYRQLPEEGLKFMVYLQKENIIDESGMPKERFSAEFPKEGPSILRIQQVVRGDSAAYFCASSRLSPPGQGHELFFGSGTQLSVL.

The gene calls are TRBV5-5 and TRBJ2-7; TRBD1 matches 7 bases. The germline CDR1 and CDR2 sequences are SGHKS and YYEKEE (reference sequence). The J segment lost 7 bases and the V segment lost 0 bases, leaving 7 bases of the junction unmatched. The CDR3 loop spans 14 amino acids. Here the CDR3 reads CASSLEGTDFEQYF. As DNA, the CDR3 is TGTGCCAGCAGCTTGGAGGGGACAGATTTTGAGCAGTACTTC. The full variable domain, with the rest looked up from reference TRBV5-5 and TRBJ2-7, is DAGVTQSPTHLIKTRGQQVTLRCSPISGHKSVSWYQQVLGQGPQFIFQYYEKEERGRGNFPDRFSARQFPNYSSELNVNALLLGDSALYLCASSLEGTDFEQYFGPGTRLTVT.

This clone has only one observation. The chain carries TRBV19 and TRBJ1-6, with D unresolved. CDR1 is LNHDA, CDR2 SQIVND, per germline (reference sequence). This CDR3 has 16 residues. V was clipped by 7 bases and J by 2 bases, with 15 bases between them. CDR3 in amino acids: CASTLSGPTYNSPLHF. DNA for the CDR3: TGTGCCAGTACCCTATCAGGACCAACCTATAATTCACCCCTCCACTTT. Based on the CDR3 plus reference TRBV19 and TRBJ1-6, the full variable domain is DGGITQSPKYLFRKEGQNVTLSCEQNLNHDAMYWYRQDPGQGLRLIYYSQIVNDFQKGDIAEGYSVSREKKESFPLTVTSAQKNPTAFYLCASTLSGPTYNSPLHFGNGTRLTVT.

V gene TRBV5-4 combines with J gene TRBJ2-2, with D possibly being TRBD1 or TRBD2 (5 bases each). CDR1 is SGHNT, CDR2 YYREEE, per germline (reference sequence). This CDR3 spans 13 amino acids. Trimming stripped 4 bases from V and 6 bases from J, with 10 bases between. CDR3 sequence (DNA): TGTGCCAGCAGCCGAGGGGTTCCCGGGGAGCTGTTTTTT. It is translated as CASSRGVPGELFF.

V is TRBV19 and J is TRBJ2-5; 8 bases are a match to TRBD2. CDR3 size: 15 residues. Trimming removed 3 bases from V and 0 bases from J; junction bases left unmatched: 3. Germline loops: CDR1 LNHDA, CDR2 SQIVND (reference sequence). CDR3: CASSIGGVYQETQYF. CDR3 bases: TGTGCCAGTAGTATCGGGGGGGTGTACCAAGAGACCCAGTACTTC.

The gene calls are TRBV19 and TRBJ2-5; 8 bases map to TRBD1. J was trimmed by 3 bases and V by 3 bases; bases with no gene match: 9. The germline CDR1 and CDR2 sequences are LNHDA and SQIVND (reference sequence). This CDR3 region has 16 residues. CDR3 nucleotide sequence: TGTGCCAGTAGTATTCGCCCAGGGGGCCGTGAAGAGACCCAGTACTTC. Its translation: CASSIRPGGREETQYF.

V and J are TRBV7-8 and TRBJ1-1, with 7 nucleotides matching TRBD1. After removal of 5 bases from V and 0 bases from J, the junction contained 3 bases not matched to a gene. The CDR3 is 14 residues long. Germline CDR1 is SGHVS and CDR2 is FQNEAQ. The CDR3 protein is CASSRDRMNTEAFF. DNA for the CDR3: TGTGCCAGCAGCCGGGACAGAATGAACACTGAAGCTTTCTTT.

V gene TRBV11-2 combines with J gene TRBJ2-3; D may be TRBD2 (5 bases). Trimming removed 0 bases at V and 5 bases at J, with 12 bases between. Germline V CDR1 and CDR2: SGHAT, FQNNGV. This CDR3 region has 15 residues. For the CDR3, the DNA is TGTGCCAGCAGCTTAGATAGCGTAGCCGGAGATACGCAGTATTTT. Its protein product is CASSLDSVAGDTQYF.

There are a few counts of this clone. J is TRBJ2-1 and V is TRBV6-6, with D possibly being TRBD1 or TRBD2 (5 bases each). CDR3 length: 15 amino acids. Germline V gives CDR1 MNHNY, CDR2 SVGAGI (reference sequence). V was trimmed by 6 bases and J by 4 bases, leaving 16 bases between them. The CDR3 DNA is TGTGCCAGCAGCTCCGGGACGAGCCGATACAATGAGCAGTTCTTC. It codes for CASSSGTSRYNEQFF.

This sequence joins TRBV7-6 and TRBJ2-3; the match to TRBD2 covers 11 bases. The germline V gene has CDR1 SGHVS and CDR2 FNYEAQ. CDR3 length: 15 residues. Trimming at V came to 5 bases and at J to 5 bases, leaving 6 bases not matched to a gene. The CDR3 coding sequence is TGTGCCAGCAGCCCTAGCGGGGGGAGGGGAGATACGCAGTATTTT. Translating it yields CASSPSGGRGDTQYF. Complete variable domain (other parts from reference TRBV7-6 and TRBJ2-3): GAGVSQSPRYKVTKRGQDVALRCDPISGHVSLYWYRQALGQGPEFLTYFNYEAQQDKSGLPNDRFSAERPEGSISTLTIQRTEQRDSAMYRCASSPSGGRGDTQYFGPGTRLTVL.

This clone came up once. The chain carries TRBV6-5 and TRBJ2-7, with unresolved D. V gave up 6 bases and J gave up 0 bases, with 12 bases separating them. CDR3 length: 14 amino acids. Germline V gene lookup returns CDR1 MNHEY and CDR2 SVGAGI. The CDR3 nucleotides read TGTGCCAGCAGCTTCACAGCCTCCTCCTACGAGCAGTACTTC. Translating it yields CASSFTASSYEQYF.

The rearrangement joins TRBV19 to TRBJ1-5, with TRBD1 as a possible D gene (6 bases). Germline V gene lookup returns CDR1 LNHDA and CDR2 SQIVND (reference sequence). Trimming stripped 6 bases from V and 7 bases from J, with 16 bases between. The length of the CDR3 is 14 residues. The CDR3 here is CASSRTVSLQPQHF. In nucleotides, the CDR3 is TGTGCCAGTAGCCGGACAGTCTCCTTGCAGCCCCAGCATTTT.

A word on this clone: The sample holds other DNA sequences that translate to the same CDR3. The rearrangement links TRBV20-1 to TRBJ2-7; 8 nucleotides agree with TRBD1. V lost 3 bases, J lost 3 bases, and 4 bases stayed unmatched. This CDR3 has 13 amino acids. Germline V gene sequence: CDR1 DFQATT, CDR2 SNEGSKA (reference sequence). The CDR3 sequence: CSASGQGGYEQYF. CDR3 bases: TGCAGTGCTAGTGGACAGGGTGGCTACGAGCAGTACTTC.

This clone has more than one count but fewer than ten. The rearrangement joins TRBV27 to TRBJ1-2; possible D gene TRBD1, 5 bases. Germline CDR1 is MNHEY and CDR2 is SMNVEV (reference sequence). The CDR3 has 14 amino acids. The V gene lost 4 bases and the J gene lost 0 bases, with 9 bases spanning the gap. The CDR3 coding sequence is TGTGCCAGCAGTTCGACAGCCTCTAACTATGGCTACACCTTC. Translated: CASSSTASNYGYTF.

V and J are TRBV4-1 and TRBJ1-2; the D gene is possibly TRBD1 (5 bases). V lost 4 bases to trimming and J lost 1 base, with 19 bases between them. The CDR3 is 17 amino acids. Looked up from germline, CDR1 is MGHRA and CDR2 is YSYEKL. The CDR3 nucleotides read TGCGCCAGCAGCCGTCTCGTCGAGGGGACTCTTAACTATGGCTACACCTTC. Translation gives CASSRLVEGTLNYGYTF.

This clone was observed a single time. The chain uses TRBV6-1 and TRBJ1-2; TRBD1 matches at 8 bases. The CDR3 covers 17 residues. Germline CDR1 MNHNS, CDR2 SASEGT. Trimming took 4 bases from V and 4 from J; bases not matched to a gene: 14. CDR3 DNA sequence: TGTGCCAGCAGTGGGACAGGGTTAGGGGTCAAGGGCTATGGCTACACCTTC. This gives the protein CASSGTGLGVKGYGYTF.

This clone has only a few counts. The chain is built from TRBV14 and TRBJ1-1, with D maybe TRBD1 (6 bases). Deletions cut 4 bases from V and 6 bases from J, with 15 bases between. Germline values: CDR1 SGHDN, CDR2 FVKESK. The CDR3 is 14 residues long. As DNA, the CDR3 is TGTGCCAGCAGCCGAGGACAGCACCTACCTGAAGCTTTCTTT. Protein product: CASSRGQHLPEAFF.

The gene calls are TRBV29-1 and TRBJ2-7; no clear D gene. V gave up 6 bases and J gave up 6 bases, with 15 bases separating them. In germline, CDR1 is SQVTM, CDR2 ANQGSEA. The CDR3 loop spans 12 amino acids. The CDR3 is CSVPIDPCEQYF. The DNA for the CDR3 is TGCAGCGTCCCTATTGACCCCTGCGAGCAGTACTTC.

The V and J genes are TRBV2 and TRBJ1-1, with D tentatively TRBD1 (6 bases). CDR1 and CDR2 from the germline V gene are SNHLY and FYNNEI. Deletions cut 8 bases from V and 4 bases from J, with 17 bases between. The CDR3 covers 14 residues. CDR3 sequence reads: CASYRDTVGTEAFF. The CDR3 DNA follows: TGTGCCAGCTATAGGGACACAGTGGGCACTGAAGCTTTCTTT.

This clone was observed a single time. The genes are TRBV4-1 and TRBJ2-1; D is unclear. CDR3 length: 11 residues. V shed 1 base and J shed 6 bases, with 1 base lying between them. CDR1 is MGHRA and CDR2 is YSYEKL in the germline V gene. In DNA form, the CDR3 reads TGCGCCAGCAGCCAAGCCAATGAGCAGTTCTTC. It specifies CASSQANEQFF.

The rearrangement links TRBV27 to TRBJ1-2; a possible D gene is TRBD1 (6 bases). CDR1 and CDR2 from the germline V gene are MNHEY and SMNVEV (reference sequence). The CDR3 runs 13 residues. V shed 4 bases and J shed 8 bases, with 14 bases lying between them. CDR3 sequence reads: CASSYIPGDGYTF. The CDR3 coding sequence is TGTGCCAGCAGTTACATCCCAGGGGACGGCTACACCTTC.